The clone carrying this T cell receptor (beta chain) has at least ten counts. Its antigen is still unknown. This CDR3 has 10 residues. V was clipped by 5 bases and J by 3 bases, with 1 base between them. The data belong to a study of CD8 T cells in ankylosing spondylitis. General study findings and limits: Enrichment of disease-linked clones was reportedly significant in matched ankylosing spondylitis synovial fluid. There were earlier reports of some motif variants in reactive arthritis synovial fluid and blood.

TCRdb fed the 5' RACE reads into MiXCR, producing one record per CDR3 protein. The sample lists hundreds of thousands of distinct CDR3 sequences; roughly 26% were seen once. The receptor was isolated from a male donor with ankylosing spondylitis or in good health (not recorded which). The chain couples TRBV12-3 or TRBV12-4 to TRBJ2-5; D is uncertain. Sequenced input: blood, either unsorted or a sorted T cell fraction (not recorded which). The CDR3 DNA sequence: TGTGCCAGCAGTAAAGAGACCCAGTACTTC. This codes for CASSKETQYF.